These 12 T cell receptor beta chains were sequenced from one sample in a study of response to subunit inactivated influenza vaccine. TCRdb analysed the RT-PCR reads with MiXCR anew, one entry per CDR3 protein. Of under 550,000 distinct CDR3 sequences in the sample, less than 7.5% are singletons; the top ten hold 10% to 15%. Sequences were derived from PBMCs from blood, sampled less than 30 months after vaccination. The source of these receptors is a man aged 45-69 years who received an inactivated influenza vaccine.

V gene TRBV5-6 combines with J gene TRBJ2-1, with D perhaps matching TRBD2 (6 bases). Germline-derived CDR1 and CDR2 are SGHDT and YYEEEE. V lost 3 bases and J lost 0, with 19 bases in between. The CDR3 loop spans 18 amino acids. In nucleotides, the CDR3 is TGTGCCAGCAGCTCCGCGTTCCGCCGGGGGAGCTCCTACAATGAGCAGTTCTTC. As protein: CASSSAFRRGSSYNEQFF.

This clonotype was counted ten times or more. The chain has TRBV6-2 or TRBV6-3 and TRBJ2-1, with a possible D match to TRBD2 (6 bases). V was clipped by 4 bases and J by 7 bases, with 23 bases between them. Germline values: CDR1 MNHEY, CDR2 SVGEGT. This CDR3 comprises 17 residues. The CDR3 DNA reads TGTGCCAGCAGTTCACTACGGGGGATCAATCCTTGGAATGAGCAGTTCTTC. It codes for CASSSLRGINPWNEQFF.

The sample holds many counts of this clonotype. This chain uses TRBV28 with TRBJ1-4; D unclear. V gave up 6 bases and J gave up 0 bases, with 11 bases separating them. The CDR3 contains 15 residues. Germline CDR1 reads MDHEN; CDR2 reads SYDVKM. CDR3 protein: CASSIPEATNEKLFF. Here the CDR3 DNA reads TGTGCCAGCAGCATCCCCGAGGCAACTAATGAAAAACTGTTTTTT.

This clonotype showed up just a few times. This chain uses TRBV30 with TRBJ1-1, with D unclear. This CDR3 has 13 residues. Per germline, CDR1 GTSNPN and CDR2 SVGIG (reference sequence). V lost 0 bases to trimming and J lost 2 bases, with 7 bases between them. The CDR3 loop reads CAWSVLLNTEAFF. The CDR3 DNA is TGTGCCTGGAGTGTACTACTAAACACTGAAGCTTTCTTT.

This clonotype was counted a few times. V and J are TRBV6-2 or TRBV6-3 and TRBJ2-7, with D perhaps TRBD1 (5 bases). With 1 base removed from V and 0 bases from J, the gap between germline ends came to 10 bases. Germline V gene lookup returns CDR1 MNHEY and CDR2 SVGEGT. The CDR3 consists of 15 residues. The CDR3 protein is CASSYYRTSSYEQYF. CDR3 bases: TGTGCCAGCAGTTACTACAGGACGAGCTCCTACGAGCAGTACTTC.

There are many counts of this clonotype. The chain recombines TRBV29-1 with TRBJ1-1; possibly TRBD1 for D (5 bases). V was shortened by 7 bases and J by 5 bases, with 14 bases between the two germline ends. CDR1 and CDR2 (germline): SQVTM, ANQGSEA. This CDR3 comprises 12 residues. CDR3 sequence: CSGIRPGTEAFF. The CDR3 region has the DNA TGCAGCGGCATCCGACCAGGGACTGAAGCTTTCTTT.

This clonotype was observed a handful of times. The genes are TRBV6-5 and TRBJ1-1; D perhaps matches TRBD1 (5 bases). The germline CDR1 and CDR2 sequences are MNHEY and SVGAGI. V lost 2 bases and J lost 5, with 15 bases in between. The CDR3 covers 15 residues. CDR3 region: CASSYPTVHGTEAFF. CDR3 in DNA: TGTGCCAGCAGTTACCCGACAGTACACGGGACTGAAGCTTTCTTT.

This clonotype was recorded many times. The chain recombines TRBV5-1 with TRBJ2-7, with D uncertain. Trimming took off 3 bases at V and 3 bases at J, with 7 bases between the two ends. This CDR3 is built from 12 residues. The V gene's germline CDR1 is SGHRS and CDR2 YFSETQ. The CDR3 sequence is CASSSDNYEQYF. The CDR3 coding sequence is TGCGCCAGCAGCTCAGACAACTACGAGCAGTACTTC.

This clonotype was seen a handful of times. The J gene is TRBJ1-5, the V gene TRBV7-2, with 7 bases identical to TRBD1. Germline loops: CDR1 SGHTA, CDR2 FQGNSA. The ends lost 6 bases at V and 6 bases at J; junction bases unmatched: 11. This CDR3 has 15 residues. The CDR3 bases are TGTGCCAGCAGAATCACAGGGGAGGCGTCTCAGCCCCAGCATTTT. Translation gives CASRITGEASQPQHF.

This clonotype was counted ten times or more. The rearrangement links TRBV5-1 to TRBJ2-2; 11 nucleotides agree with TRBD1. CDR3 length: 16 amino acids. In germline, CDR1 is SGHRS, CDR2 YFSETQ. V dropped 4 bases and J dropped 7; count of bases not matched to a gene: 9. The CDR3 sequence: CASSPRGQGGIGELFF. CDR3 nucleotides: TGCGCCAGCAGCCCCCGGGGACAGGGGGGAATCGGGGAGCTGTTTTTT.

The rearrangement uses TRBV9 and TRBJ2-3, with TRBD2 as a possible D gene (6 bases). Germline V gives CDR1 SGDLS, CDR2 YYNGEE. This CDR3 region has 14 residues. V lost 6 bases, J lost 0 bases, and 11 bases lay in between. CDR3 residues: CASTRDFSTDTQYF. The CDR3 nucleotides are TGTGCCAGCACCCGGGACTTTAGCACAGATACGCAGTATTTT. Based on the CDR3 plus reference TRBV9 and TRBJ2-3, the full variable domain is DSGVTQTPKHLITATGQRVTLRCSPRSGDLSVYWYQQSLDQGLQFLIQYYNGEERAKGNILERFSAQQFPDLHSELNLSSLELGDSALYFCASTRDFSTDTQYFGPGTRLTVL.

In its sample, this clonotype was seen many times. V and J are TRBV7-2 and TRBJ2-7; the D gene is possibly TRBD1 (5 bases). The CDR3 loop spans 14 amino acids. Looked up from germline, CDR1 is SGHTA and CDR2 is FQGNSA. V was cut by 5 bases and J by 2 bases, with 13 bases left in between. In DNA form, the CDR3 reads TGTGCCAGCAGCCCCTCGATGGGGCCCTACGAGCAGTACTTC. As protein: CASSPSMGPYEQYF.